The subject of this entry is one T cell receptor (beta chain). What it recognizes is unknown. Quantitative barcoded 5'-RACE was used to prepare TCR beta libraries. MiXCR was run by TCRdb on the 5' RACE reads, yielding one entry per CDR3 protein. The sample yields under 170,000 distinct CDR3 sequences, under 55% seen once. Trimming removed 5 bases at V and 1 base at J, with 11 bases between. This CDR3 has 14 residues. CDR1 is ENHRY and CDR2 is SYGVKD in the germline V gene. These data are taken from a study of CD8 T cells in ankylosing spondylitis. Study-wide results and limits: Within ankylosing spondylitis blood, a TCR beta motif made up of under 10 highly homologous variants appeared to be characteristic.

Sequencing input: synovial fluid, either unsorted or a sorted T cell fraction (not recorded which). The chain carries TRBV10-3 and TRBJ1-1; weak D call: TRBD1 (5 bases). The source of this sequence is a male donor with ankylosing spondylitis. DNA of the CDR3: TGTGCCATCAGTACAGGATACCCGAACACTGAAGCTTTCTTT. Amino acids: CAISTGYPNTEAFF.